Listed below are T cell receptor beta chains from one sample, sequenced in a study of control samples from healthy donors and cancer patients. Repertoires were generated with immunoSEQ multiplex PCR, while TCRdb's copy carries only in-frame clones and drops some. This table has approximately 150,000 clones, around 90% appearing once. The sequencing input was blood. Receptors originate from a man aged 30 to 45 in good health. Both conserved end residues are part of each CDR3. Fields, in order: clone size, D gene, J gene, V gene, CDR3 DNA, CDR3 protein. D genes are given only for firm matches. Some rows have no size entry. The others give once, few or many, or a class for an expanded clone.

>.|.|TRBJ1-2|TRBV5-3
TGTGCCAGAAGTTGGCGGCAGGGAGACTATGGCTACACCTTC
CARSWRQGDYGYTF
>once|.|TRBJ1-1|TRBV10-2
TGCGCCACCCACCCGGCCGATAACACTGAAGCTTTCTTT
CATHPADNTEAFF
>.|TRBD1|TRBJ1-6|TRBV7-9
TGTGCCAGCAGCTACGGGACAGGTGGTAATTCACCCCTCCACTTT
CASSYGTGGNSPLHF
>.|TRBD1|TRBJ1-4|TRBV6-6
TGTGCCAGCAGGCCACCGGGACAGGGGAACGAAAAACTGTTTTTT
CASRPPGQGNEKLFF
>.|.|TRBJ2-6|TRBV30
TGTGCCTGGGGTTCGGGTTCTGGGGCCAACGTCCTGACTTTC
CAWGSGSGANVLTF
>.|.|TRBJ1-1|TRBV27
TGTGCCAGCAGTTTATTTCGGGGGCTAGGGACTGAAGCTTTCTTT
CASSLFRGLGTEAFF
>.|TRBD2|TRBJ2-1|TRBV5-1
TGCGCCAGCAGCTTAACGGGACTAGCGGGTCATGAGCAGTTCTTC
CASSLTGLAGHEQFF
>.|TRBD2|TRBJ2-5|TRBV16
TGTGCCAGCAGCCTGGGGAGCGGGGGCTACCAAGAGACCCAGTACTTC
CASSLGSGGYQETQYF
>many|.|TRBJ1-6|TRBV14
TGTGCCAGCAGCCAATTGTCCTTGTCCACGAGCTCCTATAATTCACCCCTCCACTTT
CASSQLSLSTSSYNSPLHF
>.|.|TRBJ2-1|TRBV5-4
TGTGCCAGCAGCTTGGGGGGGAATGAGCAGTTCTTC
CASSLGGNEQFF
>once|TRBD2|TRBJ2-2|TRBV28
TGTGCCAGCAGCCTGAGAGCGGGGTATTCGAGCACCGGGGAGCTGTTTTTT
CASSLRAGYSSTGELFF
>.|.|TRBJ2-1|TRBV11-3
TGTGCCAGCAGCTTAGACAGCTCCTACAATGAGCAGTTCTTC
CASSLDSSYNEQFF
>.|TRBD1|TRBJ1-3|TRBV11-2
TGTGCCAGCAGCTCCCACTCGACAGGGGCAAACACCATATATTTT
CASSSHSTGANTIYF
>once|TRBD1|TRBJ1-2|TRBV9
TGTGCCAGCAGCGACCAAGACAGGGTTTATAACTATGGCTACACCTTC
CASSDQDRVYNYGYTF
>.|TRBD2|TRBJ2-2|TRBV7-2
TGTGCCAGCAGCTCACTAGCGGGGACGAACACCGGGGAGCTGTTTTTT
CASSSLAGTNTGELFF
>few|.|TRBJ1-1|TRBV28
TGTGCCAGCAGTTCCAAGTGGGGAGCTTTCTTT
CASSSKWGAFF
>.|.|TRBJ1-1|TRBV6-5
TGTGCCAGCAGTTACACGTGGGGGAGGGATCAGTTAACTTTCTTT
CASSYTWGRDQLTFF
>.|TRBD1|TRBJ1-1|TRBV13
TGTGCCAGCAGCTTACCAGGACAGGGTGGTGTTACTGAAGCTTTCTTT
CASSLPGQGGVTEAFF
>.|.|TRBJ2-1|TRBV10-1
TGCGCCAGCAGTGACCCCCCGGGGACCAATGAGCAGTTCTTC
CASSDPPGTNEQFF
>.|.|TRBJ2-1|TRBV7-7
TGTGCCAGCAGCTTAGCGATCGAGGGCGAGCAGTTCTTC
CASSLAIEGEQFF
>.|TRBD1|TRBJ1-5|TRBV19
TGTGCCAGTAGTATCGGTAAGGGGGCTAAGGGCAATCAGCCCCAGCATTTT
CASSIGKGAKGNQPQHF